Detailed here is one T cell receptor (beta chain). Its antigen is unknown. The data belong to a study of blood T cells in healthy people across ages. Study-wide findings and caveats: Diversity of TCR beta per million T cells declined in a roughly linear way with age.

For the second PCR, which ran for about 6 to 11 cycles, a sample-barcoded 5' primer and a J-beta primer mix were used. MiXCR, applied by TCRdb to the 5' RACE reads, yields one record per CDR3 protein. The sample has hundreds of thousands of distinct CDR3 sequences, approximately 59% seen once. This TCR was recovered from a man younger than 40 in good health. Sequencing used blood.

The CDR3 here is CASSQDTRGSSYNSPLHF. The DNA of the CDR3 is TGTGCCAGCAGCCAAGATACGCGGGGAAGCTCCTATAATTCACCCCTCCACTTT. V usage is TRBV3-1 and J usage is TRBJ1-6; D uncertain. V gave up 0 bases and J gave up 0 bases, with 12 bases separating them. This CDR3 region has 18 residues. CDR1 and CDR2 (germline): LGHDT, YNNKEL (reference sequence).